The 23 T cell receptor beta chains presented below share a single source sample, sequenced in a study of shared clonotypes between healthy human individuals. Assay used: immunoSEQ multiplex PCR; TCRdb lists only in-frame clones, some missing. The repertoire has around 2,000,000 clones, roughly 94% of them found once; the top ten carry 0.13%. Sequencing was performed on naive CD4+ T cells sorted from blood. Documented subset: CD45RA+ positively selected. These receptors were obtained from a man aged 18-30 years in good health.

This chain connects TRBV2 to TRBJ2-1; D unclear. V was trimmed by 6 bases and J by 8 bases, leaving 8 bases between them. This CDR3 has 11 amino acids. CDR1 is SNHLY and CDR2 is FYNNEI in the germline V gene. The DNA of the CDR3 is TGTGCCAGCAGGGTAGTCGATGAGCAGTTCTTC. The encoded protein is CASRVVDEQFF.

This rearrangement joins TRBV18 to TRBJ1-1; D possibly corresponds to TRBD1 (5 bases). Looked up from germline, CDR1 is KGHSH and CDR2 is LQKENI. V lost 4 bases to trimming and J lost 5 bases, with 14 bases between them. This CDR3 has 14 amino acids. CDR3 in DNA: TGTGCCAGCTCACGCGATCGCCAGGGTACTGAAGCTTTCTTT. Its translation: CASSRDRQGTEAFF.

V usage is TRBV9 and J usage is TRBJ2-7; 7 bases align to TRBD1. Trimming cost V 4 bases and J 3 bases; bases outside gene matches: 4. The CDR3 has 13 residues. Germline CDR1 reads SGDLS; CDR2 reads YYNGEE. The DNA for the CDR3 is TGTGCCAGCAGCTTCCGGGACAGCTACGAGCAGTACTTC. This codes for CASSFRDSYEQYF.

This chain connects TRBV7-8 to TRBJ2-7, with D perhaps matching TRBD1 or TRBD2 (5 bases each). Germline lookup yields CDR1 SGHVS and CDR2 FQNEAQ. Between the trimmed V and J ends, which lost 5 bases and 2 bases, there was a span of 13 bases. This CDR3 region has 14 residues. The CDR3 region has the DNA TGTGCCAGCAGCGGCCGGGACGGGGCCTACGAGCAGTACTTC. Amino acids: CASSGRDGAYEQYF.

This rearrangement joins TRBV5-1 to TRBJ2-1, with D unclear. Trimming stripped 6 bases from V and 0 bases from J, with 10 bases between. The CDR3 runs to 14 residues. Germline assignment: CDR1 SGHRS and CDR2 YFSETQ. CDR3 sequence: CASTLGSSYNEQFF. Here the CDR3 DNA reads TGCGCCAGCACGTTAGGAAGCTCCTACAATGAGCAGTTCTTC.

As to this clone: Other DNA sequences in this sample translate to the same CDR3. The chain has TRBV9 and TRBJ2-1; the match to TRBD1 covers 7 bases. CDR1 is SGDLS and CDR2 is YYNGEE in the germline V gene. This CDR3 comprises 15 residues. The junction had 3 bases not matched to a gene; V was cut back by 0 bases and J by 3 bases. CDR3 in amino acids: CASSVDRGSYNEQFF. Here the CDR3 DNA reads TGTGCCAGCAGCGTAGACAGGGGAAGCTACAATGAGCAGTTCTTC.

This chain uses TRBV30 with TRBJ2-3, with 9 nucleotides matching TRBD1. The CDR3 totals 15 residues. V was pared by 4 bases and J by 0 bases, with 5 bases of the junction left unmatched. The V gene's germline CDR1 is GTSNPN and CDR2 SVGIG (reference sequence). The CDR3 region has the DNA TGTGCCTGGACCGCCGGGACAGGGAGCACAGATACGCAGTATTTT. Its protein is CAWTAGTGSTDTQYF.

V usage is TRBV6-5 and J usage is TRBJ2-7, with D possibly being TRBD1 or TRBD2 (5 bases each). This CDR3 has 15 amino acids. With 0 bases removed from V and 6 bases from J, the gap between germline ends came to 15 bases. Looked up from germline, CDR1 is MNHEY and CDR2 is SVGAGI. The CDR3 sequence: CASSYSGPGRGEQYF. DNA for the CDR3: TGTGCCAGCAGTTACTCGGGACCCGGTAGGGGCGAGCAGTACTTC.

The rearrangement links TRBV9 to TRBJ2-3; D may be TRBD1 or TRBD2 (5 bases each). Trimming stripped 4 bases from V and 2 bases from J, with 14 bases between. Germline CDR1 reads SGDLS; CDR2 reads YYNGEE. The CDR3 has 15 residues. The CDR3 protein is CASSWSGTYTDTQYF. The CDR3 region has the DNA TGTGCCAGCAGCTGGTCCGGGACGTACACAGATACGCAGTATTTT.

The CDR3 DNA sequence: TGTGCCAGCAGGGACAGGGGCGCTGAAGCTTTCTTT. Its protein product is CASRDRGAEAFF. This chain connects TRBV2 to TRBJ1-1; 9 nucleotides agree with TRBD1. The CDR3 totals 12 residues. V shed 6 bases, J shed 6 bases, and the junction held 2 bases outside the gene matches. Germline CDR1 and CDR2: SNHLY and FYNNEI.

This sequence joins TRBV18 and TRBJ2-7, with TRBD2 matching 9 bases. From germline, CDR1 is KGHSH and CDR2 LQKENI. The CDR3 covers 17 residues. The V segment lost 6 bases and the J segment 2 bases; nucleotides outside the gene matches: 14. CDR3 region: CASSRESLAGSPYEQYF. The CDR3 nucleotides are TGTGCCAGCTCCCGGGAATCACTAGCGGGCTCCCCCTACGAGCAGTACTTC. Complete variable domain (other parts from reference TRBV18 and TRBJ2-7): NAGVMQNPRHLVRRRGQEARLRCSPMKGHSHVYWYRQLPEEGLKFMVYLQKENIIDESGMPKERFSAEFPKEGPSILRIQQVVRGDSAAYFCASSRESLAGSPYEQYFGPGTRLTVT.

The chain links TRBV4-2 to TRBJ1-2; D unresolved. This CDR3 is 14 amino acids long. The V gene lost 0 bases and the J gene lost 1 base, with 6 bases spanning the gap. The germline V gene encodes CDR1 LGHNA and CDR2 YNFKEQ. In DNA form, the CDR3 reads TGTGCCAGCAGCCAAGAGGAAGTTAACTATGGCTACACCTTC. Its translation is CASSQEEVNYGYTF.

The chain recombines TRBV11-2 with TRBJ2-7; TRBD2 matches 11 bases. In germline, CDR1 is SGHAT, CDR2 FQNNGV. The CDR3 totals 15 residues. The V and J ends lost 6 bases and 1 base, in that order; junction bases with no gene match: 5. Here the CDR3 DNA reads TGTGCCAGCAGGGTAGCGGGAGGGCCTTCCTACGAGCAGTACTTC. Encoded protein: CASRVAGGPSYEQYF.

The J gene is TRBJ2-3, the V gene TRBV5-1, with 9 bases identical to TRBD2. Germline CDR1 is SGHRS and CDR2 is YFSETQ. J was trimmed by 2 bases and V by 5 bases; bases with no gene match: 6. This CDR3 has 15 amino acids. The CDR3 nucleotides are TGCGCCAGCAGACAAGCGGGAGGTGACACAGATACGCAGTATTTT. Protein sequence: CASRQAGGDTDTQYF. The whole variable domain, remainder taken from reference TRBV5-1 and TRBJ2-3, is KAGVTQTPRYLIKTRGQQVTLSCSPISGHRSVSWYQQTPGQGLQFLFEYFSETQRNKGNFPGRFSGRQFSNSRSEMNVSTLELGDSALYLCASRQAGGDTDTQYFGPGTRLTVL.

This clone was seen only once. This chain uses TRBV6-5 with TRBJ1-1; the match to TRBD1 covers 10 bases. V was pared by 6 bases and J by 3 bases, with 7 bases of the junction left unmatched. Germline CDR1 is MNHEY and CDR2 is SVGAGI. The CDR3 contains 15 residues. This CDR3 reads CASRGQGNGDTEAFF. CDR3 bases: TGTGCCAGCAGGGGACAGGGGAACGGGGACACTGAAGCTTTCTTT.

The CDR3 DNA is TGTGCCAGCAACCACTTGGGGGCGCAAGGAAACACCATATATTTT. It yields the protein CASNHLGAQGNTIYF. The gene calls are TRBV6-6 and TRBJ1-3; tentative D call: TRBD1 (6 bases). Germline V CDR1 and CDR2: MNHNY, SVGAGI (reference sequence). With 7 bases removed from V and 4 bases from J, the gap between germline ends came to 17 bases. The CDR3 sequence is 15 residues long.

J is TRBJ2-7 and V is TRBV11-2; D remains unclear. Trimming left V 5 bases short and J 3 bases short, with 14 bases between. CDR3 length: 14 amino acids. The germline CDR1 and CDR2 sequences are SGHAT and FQNNGV. CDR3 nucleotides: TGTGCCAGCAGCCTCGTCCTTGGCCTCTACGAGCAGTACTTC. It encodes CASSLVLGLYEQYF. Combining the CDR3 with reference TRBV11-2 and TRBJ2-7 gives the whole variable domain EAGVAQSPRYKIIEKRQSVAFWCNPISGHATLYWYQQILGQGPKLLIQFQNNGVVDDSQLPKDRFSAERLKGVDSTLKIQPAKLEDSAVYLCASSLVLGLYEQYFGPGTRLTVT.

This chain uses TRBV7-2 with TRBJ2-3, with 14 bases aligning to TRBD2. V lost 4 bases, J lost 5 bases, and 14 bases stayed unmatched. The length of the CDR3 is 19 residues. Germline lookup yields CDR1 SGHTA and CDR2 FQGNSA. The CDR3 sequence: CASSSPGTSGSMRRDTQYF. CDR3 nucleotides: TGTGCCAGCAGCTCTCCCGGGACTAGCGGGAGTATGAGGAGAGATACGCAGTATTTT.

The CDR3: CASSPEGQINYGYTF. In DNA form, the CDR3 reads TGTGCCAGCTCACCGGAGGGACAGATAAACTATGGCTACACCTTC. The chain employs TRBV18 and TRBJ1-2; 7 positions agree with TRBD1. After removal of 3 bases from V and 2 bases from J, the junction contained 6 bases not matched to a gene. The CDR3 runs 15 residues. Looked up from germline, CDR1 is KGHSH and CDR2 is LQKENI.

This clone is a singleton in its sample. CDR3 amino acids: CASSWAGRINEQFF. The DNA of the CDR3 is TGTGCCAGCAGCTGGGCAGGTAGGATCAATGAGCAGTTCTTC. V and J are TRBV7-2 and TRBJ2-1; D is ambiguous. The CDR3 sequence is 14 residues long. V was pared by 4 bases and J by 6 bases, with 13 bases between. Germline loops: CDR1 SGHTA, CDR2 FQGNSA.

Worth noting for this clone: A clone one base away is much larger, so this may be a read error. Other DNA sequences in the sample encode the same CDR3. This rearrangement joins TRBV18 to TRBJ2-2; the D is unclear. V lost 3 bases to trimming and J lost 0 bases, with 5 bases between them. The CDR3 spans 14 residues. CDR1 and CDR2 (germline): KGHSH, LQKENI. The CDR3 is CASSPSTNTGELFF. The CDR3 DNA reads as TGTGCCAGCTCACCGAGTACGAACACCGGGGAGCTGTTTTTT. Drawing the rest from reference TRBV18 and TRBJ2-2, the complete variable domain is NAGVMQNPRHLVRRRGQEARLRCSPMKGHSHVYWYRQLPEEGLKFMVYLQKENIIDESGMPKERFSAEFPKEGPSILRIQQVVRGDSAAYFCASSPSTNTGELFFGEGSRLTVL.

The chain links TRBV4-1 to TRBJ2-7; no definite D call. Germline assignment: CDR1 MGHRA and CDR2 YSYEKL. V was trimmed by 4 bases and J by 1 base, leaving 11 bases between them. The length of the CDR3 is 14 residues. The chain's CDR3 is CASSLSDGSYEQYF. Here the CDR3 DNA reads TGCGCCAGCAGCCTCAGCGATGGGTCCTACGAGCAGTACTTC.

The rearrangement joins TRBV6-1 to TRBJ1-4; possibly TRBD1 for D (5 bases). V lost 6 bases and J 4 bases, leaving 12 bases between the germline ends. Germline CDR1 and CDR2: MNHNS and SASEGT. The CDR3 is 14 residues long. The CDR3 nucleotides are TGTGCCAGCAGGTGGAGGACAAGTAATGAAAAACTGTTTTTT. It codes for CASRWRTSNEKLFF.